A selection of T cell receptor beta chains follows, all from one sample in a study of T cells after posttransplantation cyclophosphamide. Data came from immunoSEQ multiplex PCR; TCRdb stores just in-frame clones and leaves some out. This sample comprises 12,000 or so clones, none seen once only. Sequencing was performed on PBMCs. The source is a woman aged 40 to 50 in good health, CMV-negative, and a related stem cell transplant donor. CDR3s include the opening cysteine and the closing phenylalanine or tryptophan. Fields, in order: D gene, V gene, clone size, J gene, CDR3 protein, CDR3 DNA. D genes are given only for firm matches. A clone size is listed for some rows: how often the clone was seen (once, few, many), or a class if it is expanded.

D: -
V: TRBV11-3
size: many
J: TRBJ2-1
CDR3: CASSSVVNEQFF
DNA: TGTGCCAGCAGCTCCGTAGTCAATGAGCAGTTCTTC

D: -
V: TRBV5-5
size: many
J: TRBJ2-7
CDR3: CASSPPLGEQYF
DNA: TGTGCCAGCAGCCCTCCTTTAGGGGAGCAGTACTTC

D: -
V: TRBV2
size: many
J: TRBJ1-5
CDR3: CASSKGGPNQPQHF
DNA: TGTGCCAGCAGCAAGGGTGGCCCCAATCAGCCCCAGCATTTT

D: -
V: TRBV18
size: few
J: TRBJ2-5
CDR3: CASSPRRGGGETQYF
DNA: TGTGCCAGCTCACCAAGGCGAGGGGGGGGAGAGACCCAGTACTTC

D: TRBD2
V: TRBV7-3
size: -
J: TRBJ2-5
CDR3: CASSLAGGPETQYF
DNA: TGTGCCAGCAGCTTAGCGGGGGGGCCAGAGACCCAGTACTTC

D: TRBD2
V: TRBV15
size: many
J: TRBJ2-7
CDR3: CATSRDLVAGGYEQYF
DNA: TGTGCCACCAGCAGAGATCTTGTAGCGGGAGGCTACGAGCAGTACTTC

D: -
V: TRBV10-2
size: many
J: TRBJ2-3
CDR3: CASRGLKYF
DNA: TGCGCCAGCAGAGGACTTAAGTATTTT

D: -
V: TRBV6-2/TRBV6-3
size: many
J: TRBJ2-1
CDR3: CASSSIRQVNYNEQFF
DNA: TGTGCCAGCAGTTCCATCCGACAGGTGAACTACAATGAGCAGTTCTTC

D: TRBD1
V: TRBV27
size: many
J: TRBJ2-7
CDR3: CASSLSGTGLNEQYF
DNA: TGTGCCAGCAGTTTGAGTGGGACAGGGCTCAACGAGCAGTACTTC

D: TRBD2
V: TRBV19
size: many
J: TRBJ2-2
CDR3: CASSTLSSGRSAGELFF
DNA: TGTGCCAGTAGTACCCTTTCTAGCGGGAGGTCCGCCGGGGAGCTGTTTTTT

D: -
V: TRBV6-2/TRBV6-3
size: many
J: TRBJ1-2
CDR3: CASSPTGTNYGYTF
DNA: TGTGCCAGCAGCCCTACAGGGACTAACTATGGCTACACCTTC

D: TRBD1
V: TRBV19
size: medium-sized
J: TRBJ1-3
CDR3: CASETGEAGNTIYF
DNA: TGTGCCAGCGAAACAGGGGAGGCTGGAAACACCATATATTTT

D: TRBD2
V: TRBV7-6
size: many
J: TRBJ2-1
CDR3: CASSLRGGGGLVSTYNEQFF
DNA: TGTGCCAGCAGCTTAAGAGGCGGGGGGGGGCTAGTTTCAACTTACAATGAGCAGTTCTTC

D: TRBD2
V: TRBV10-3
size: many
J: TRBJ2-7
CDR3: CATKNLTSAYEQYF
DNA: TGTGCCACCAAAAACCTTACTAGCGCCTACGAGCAGTACTTC